This T cell receptor (beta chain) was recorded in a study of cytomegalovirus exposure and HLA in healthy donors. This clone has more than one count but fewer than ten. What it binds is unknown. Study findings and constraints: An analysis was carried out at a later point. It showed that HLA-associated TCR beta chains were more clonally expanded than equally common non-associated chains.

60 Vbeta and 13 Jbeta primers were used in PCR. Here immunoSEQ multiplex PCR was the method, and the copy in TCRdb shows in-frame clones only, minus some. The table shows around 100,000 clones, with about 61% occurring only once. This sequence was found in a woman in her 30s in good health and CMV-seronegative. The sample comprised PBMCs.

The CDR3 reads CASSSGEFAYEQYF. The CDR3 DNA follows: TGCGCCAGCAGCTCAGGGGAATTCGCGTACGAGCAGTACTTC. This chain uses TRBV5-1 with TRBJ2-7, with D perhaps TRBD1 (6 bases). This CDR3 contains 14 residues. V was clipped by 3 bases and J by 4 bases, with 14 bases between them. Germline loops: CDR1 SGHRS, CDR2 YFSETQ.